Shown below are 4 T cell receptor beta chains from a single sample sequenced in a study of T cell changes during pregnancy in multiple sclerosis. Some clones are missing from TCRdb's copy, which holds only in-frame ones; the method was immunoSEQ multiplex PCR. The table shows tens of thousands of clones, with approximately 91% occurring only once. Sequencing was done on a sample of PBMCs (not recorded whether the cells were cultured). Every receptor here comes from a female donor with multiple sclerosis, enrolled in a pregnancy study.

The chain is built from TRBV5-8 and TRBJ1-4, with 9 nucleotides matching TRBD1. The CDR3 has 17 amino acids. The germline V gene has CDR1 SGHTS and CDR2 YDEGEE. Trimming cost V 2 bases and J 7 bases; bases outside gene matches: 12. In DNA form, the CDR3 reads TGTGCCAGCAGCTTTCCTCTCCGGGACAGGGTCGGTGAAAAACTGTTTTTT. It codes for CASSFPLRDRVGEKLFF.

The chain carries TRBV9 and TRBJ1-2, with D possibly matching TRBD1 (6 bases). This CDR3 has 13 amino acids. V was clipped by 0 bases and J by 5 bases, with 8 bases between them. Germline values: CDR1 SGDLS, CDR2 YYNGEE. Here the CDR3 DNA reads TGTGCCAGCAGCGTAGATACAGGGTATGGCTACACCTTC. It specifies CASSVDTGYGYTF.

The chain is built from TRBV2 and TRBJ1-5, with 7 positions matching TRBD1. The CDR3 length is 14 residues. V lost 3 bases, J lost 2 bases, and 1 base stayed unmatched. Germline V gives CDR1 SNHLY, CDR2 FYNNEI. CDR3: CASSDQGGNQPQHF. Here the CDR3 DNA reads TGTGCCAGCAGTGACCAGGGGGGCAATCAGCCCCAGCATTTT.

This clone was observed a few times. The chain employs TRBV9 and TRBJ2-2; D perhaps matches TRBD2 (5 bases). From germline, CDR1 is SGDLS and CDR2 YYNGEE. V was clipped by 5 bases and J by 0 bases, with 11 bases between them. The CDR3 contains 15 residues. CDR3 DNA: TGTGCCAGCAGTCCGCGGGCGGCGAACACCGGGGAGCTGTTTTTT. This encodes CASSPRAANTGELFF.